The rows below give T cell receptor beta chains drawn from one sample of a study of Ad26.COV2.S vaccination and SARS-CoV-2 variants. Produced via immunoSEQ multiplex PCR; TCRdb's table is partial and in-frame only. The sample shows around 350,000 clones, about 91% of them seen only once. Material: peripheral blood, obtained after recovery from COVID-19. Receptor source: a human donor who had recovered from COVID-19. Each CDR3 is given with its conserved first and last residue. D genes are given only for firm matches.

j_call d_call v_call cdr3_nt cdr3_aa
TRBJ2-5 . TRBV12-3/TRBV12-4 TGTGCCAGCAGTTTGGAAGAGACCCAGTACTTC CASSLEETQYF
TRBJ1-1 . TRBV6-1 TGTGCCAGCAGTGAAAACACTGAAGCTTTCTTT CASSENTEAFF
TRBJ1-3 . TRBV2 TGTGCCAGCAGTAAATACAGGGTTGCTGGAAACACCATATATTTT CASSKYRVAGNTIYF
TRBJ1-2 TRBD1 TRBV7-2 TGTGCCAGCAGCCCCCGGGACAGGGACGGCTACACCTTC CASSPRDRDGYTF
TRBJ1-4 . TRBV21-1 TGTGCCAGCAGCAACGGACAGGGGTCCGAGGGGGGTAATGAAAAACTGTTTTTT CASSNGQGSEGGNEKLFF
TRBJ1-1 TRBD1 TRBV9 TGTGCCAGCAGCGCAGTACAGGGGATGAGCACTGAAGCTTTCTTT CASSAVQGMSTEAFF
TRBJ1-6 . TRBV4-3 TGCGCCAGCAGCCAAGATAGCGCCAGTAAAAATAATTCACCCCTCCACTTT CASSQDSASKNNSPLHF
TRBJ2-1 . TRBV27 TGTGCCAGCAGTTCGGGGATGAGAAATGAGCAGTTCTTC CASSSGMRNEQFF
TRBJ2-6 . TRBV7-8 TGTGCCAGCACTATAGCGACAGGGAGGGGTTCTGGGGCCAACGTCCTGACTTTC CASTIATGRGSGANVLTF
TRBJ1-1 TRBD1 TRBV28 TGTGCCAGCAGTGACAGGGGGCGGAGGAACACTGAAGCTTTCTTT CASSDRGRRNTEAFF
TRBJ1-5 . TRBV5-1 TGCGCCAGCAGCTCGGGAGATAATCAGCCCCAGCATTTT CASSSGDNQPQHF
TRBJ1-3 . TRBV5-6 TGTGCCAGCAGTTATGCGACAGGTTTTTCTGGAAACACCATATATTTT CASSYATGFSGNTIYF
TRBJ1-3 . TRBV11-2 TGTGCCAGCAGCTTACAGGGGCCATCTGGAAACACCATATATTTT CASSLQGPSGNTIYF
TRBJ2-7 TRBD1 TRBV10-2 TGCGCCAGCAGCCCCGGGCGAAAGACGGCTACAGGGGACGAGCAGTACTTC CASSPGRKTATGDEQYF
TRBJ1-3 . TRBV9 TGTGCCAGCAGCTGGGGTCTTGGGGTGACCGGAAACACCATATATTTT CASSWGLGVTGNTIYF
TRBJ1-4 . TRBV12-3/TRBV12-4 TGTGCCAGCAGTTTTTGGGACGATGAAAAACTGTTTTTT CASSFWDDEKLFF
TRBJ1-2 TRBD1 TRBV7-2 TGTGCCAGCAGCTTGGACAGGGGGAATGGCTACACCTTC CASSLDRGNGYTF
TRBJ2-5 . TRBV7-2 TGTGCCAGCAGCTTAGGAGCAGGGCAAGAGACCCAGTACTTC CASSLGAGQETQYF